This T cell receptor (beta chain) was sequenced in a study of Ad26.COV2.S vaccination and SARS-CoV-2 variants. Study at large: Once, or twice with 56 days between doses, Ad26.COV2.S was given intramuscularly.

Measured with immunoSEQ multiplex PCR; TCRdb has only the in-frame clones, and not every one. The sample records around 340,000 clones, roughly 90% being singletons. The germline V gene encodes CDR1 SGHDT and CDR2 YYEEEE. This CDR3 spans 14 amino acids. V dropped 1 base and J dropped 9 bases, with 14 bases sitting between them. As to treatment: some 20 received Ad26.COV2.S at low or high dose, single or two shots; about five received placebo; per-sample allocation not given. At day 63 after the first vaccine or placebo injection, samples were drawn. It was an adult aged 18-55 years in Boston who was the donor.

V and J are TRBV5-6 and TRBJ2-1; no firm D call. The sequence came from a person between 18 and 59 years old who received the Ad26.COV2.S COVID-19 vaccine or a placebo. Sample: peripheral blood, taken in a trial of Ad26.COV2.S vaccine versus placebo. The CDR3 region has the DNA TGTGCCAGCAGCTTGAGGCGAGCCAAAGGTGAGCAGTTCTTC. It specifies CASSLRRAKGEQFF.